These 7 T cell receptor beta chains share one sample of origin, sequenced in a study of control samples from healthy donors and cancer patients (dated by TCRdb to about 2020). The library was produced with the immunoSEQ multiplex PCR assay. In its TCRdb copy, this immuneACCESS table keeps in-frame sequences only and misses some clones. Where compared with another copy, unresolved V genes explain less than half of these, and the others have no known cause. In all, the sample holds about 120,000 clones, and just over 90% of those were seen once. Almost 8% of the sample lies in the top ten. Sample: blood. Source of these receptors: a woman younger than 35 in good health.

This clone was seen more than once but under ten times. V gene TRBV15 combines with J gene TRBJ2-7; 8 nucleotides align to TRBD1. The junction had 11 bases not matched to a gene; V was cut back by 1 base and J by 6 bases. The CDR3 sequence is 16 residues long. The germline V gene has CDR1 LNHNV and CDR2 YYDKDF (reference sequence). The CDR3 DNA sequence: TGTGCCACCAGCAGAGGCAAGATGGACAGGGCTGGCGAGCAGTACTTC. Amino acids: CATSRGKMDRAGEQYF.

The chain employs TRBV19 and TRBJ2-3; 12 nucleotides match TRBD2. With V trimmed by 8 bases and J by 4 bases, 19 bases remained unmatched. The CDR3 runs to 19 residues. Germline CDR1 and CDR2: LNHDA and SQIVND (reference sequence). CDR3 bases: TGTGCCAGTCGCGGACTAGCGGGGATTCGTCGGTCTGGAGCAGATACGCAGTATTTT. Residues: CASRGLAGIRRSGADTQYF.

The chain couples TRBV12-3 or TRBV12-4 to TRBJ2-7; the D is unclear. The CDR3 is 13 residues long. V lost 3 bases to trimming and J lost 3 bases, with 9 bases between them. CDR3: CASSFATDYEQYF. DNA for the CDR3: TGTGCCAGCAGTTTCGCGACTGACTACGAGCAGTACTTC.

This sequence joins TRBV27 and TRBJ1-6; TRBD1 matches at 8 bases. V shed 6 bases and J 10 bases; nucleotides not matched to a gene: 8. The CDR3 runs to 14 residues. CDR1 MNHEY and CDR2 SMNVEV come from the germline V gene (reference sequence). The CDR3 here is CASRWDRQVSPLHF. In DNA, the CDR3 is TGTGCCAGCAGGTGGGACAGGCAGGTCTCACCCCTCCACTTT.

The chain couples TRBV7-3 to TRBJ2-6, with 7 bases fitting TRBD1. Germline V lookup: CDR1 SGHTA, CDR2 FQGTGA. The CDR3 is made up of 18 amino acids. V shed 1 base, J shed 0 bases, and the junction held 6 bases outside the gene matches. CDR3 in DNA: TGTGCCAGCAGCTTAAGGGGACAGTATTCCTCTGGGGCCAACGTCCTGACTTTC. Translation: CASSLRGQYSSGANVLTF.

The V call is TRBV18, the J call TRBJ1-1, with 9 nucleotides matching TRBD1. After removal of 3 bases from V and 4 bases from J, the junction contained 12 bases not matched to a gene. This CDR3 spans 17 amino acids. Germline V gene data show CDR1 as KGHSH and CDR2 as LQKENI. CDR3 residues: CASSPRNGQGTVTEAFF. The CDR3, as DNA: TGTGCCAGCTCACCGCGAAACGGACAGGGGACCGTCACTGAAGCTTTCTTT.

The V call is TRBV20-1, the J call TRBJ2-1, with 7 bases that match TRBD2. Germline V CDR1 and CDR2: DFQATT, SNEGSKA (reference sequence). The junction had 6 bases not matched to a gene; V was cut back by 3 bases and J by 1 base. This CDR3 is 15 amino acids long. CDR3 in amino acids: CSASRGGRSYNEQFF. In DNA form, the CDR3 reads TGCAGTGCTAGTCGAGGCGGGAGATCCTACAATGAGCAGTTCTTC.